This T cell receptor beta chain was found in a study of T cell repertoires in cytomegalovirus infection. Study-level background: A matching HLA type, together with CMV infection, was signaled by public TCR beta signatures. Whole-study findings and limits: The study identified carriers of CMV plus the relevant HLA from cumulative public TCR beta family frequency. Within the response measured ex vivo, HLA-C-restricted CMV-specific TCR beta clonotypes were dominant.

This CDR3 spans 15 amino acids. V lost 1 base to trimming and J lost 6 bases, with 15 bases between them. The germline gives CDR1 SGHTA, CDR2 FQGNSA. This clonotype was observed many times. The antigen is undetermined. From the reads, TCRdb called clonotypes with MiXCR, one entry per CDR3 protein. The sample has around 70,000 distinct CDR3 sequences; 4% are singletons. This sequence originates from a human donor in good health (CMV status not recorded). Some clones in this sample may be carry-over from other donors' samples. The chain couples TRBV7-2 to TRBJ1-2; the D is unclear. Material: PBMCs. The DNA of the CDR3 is TGTGCCAGCAGCTTAGAATCGGATCTGTTGGATGGCTACACCTTC. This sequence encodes CASSLESDLLDGYTF. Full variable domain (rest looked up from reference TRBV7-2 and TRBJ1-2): GAGVSQSPSNKVTEKGKDVELRCDPISGHTALYWYRQSLGQGLEFLIYFQGNSAPDKSGLPSDRFSAERTGGSVSTLTIQRTQQEDSAVYLCASSLESDLLDGYTFGSGTRLTVV.